This T cell receptor beta chain is drawn from a study of T-cell memory formation after mild COVID-19. Trimming pared 0 bases from V and 2 bases from J, leaving 10 bases between. Germline V lookup: CDR1 DFQATT, CDR2 SNEGSKA (reference sequence). The CDR3 extends over 14 amino acids. This clonotype was counted only a few times. TCRdb reanalysed the 5' RACE reads using MiXCR and keeps one entry per CDR3 protein. The table shows around 340,000 distinct CDR3 sequences, with roughly 13% occurring only once. The clonotype comes from a man younger than 35 who had mild COVID-19 (a few samples of this study predate the infection). Cell type and time point are not known. The sequenced sample consisted of PBMCs or a T cell subset sorted from them (not recorded which). The V and J genes are TRBV20-1 and TRBJ1-1; D ambiguous. CDR3 protein: CSARDAYHNTEAFF. The CDR3 region has the DNA TGCAGTGCTAGAGACGCTTACCATAACACTGAAGCTTTCTTT.